Presented here are 26 T cell receptor beta chains from one specimen sequenced in a study of T cells in localized non-small cell lung cancer. This table comes from immunoSEQ multiplex PCR, and its TCRdb copy is limited to in-frame clones, with some not included. The sample carries under 35,000 clones, approximately 90% recorded once. The sequences come from peripheral blood, collected before any cancer treatment. The receptors stem from a female donor aged 60 or older with stage I lung adenocarcinoma.

V and J are TRBV5-6 and TRBJ2-5, with 7 positions matching TRBD1. The V and J ends lost 5 bases and 1 base, in that order; junction bases with no gene match: 5. CDR1 SGHDT and CDR2 YYEEEE come from the germline V gene. The CDR3 is made up of 14 amino acids. In DNA form, the CDR3 reads TGTGCCAGCAGTCAGGGGGACAGCCAAGAGACCCAGTACTTC. Protein: CASSQGDSQETQYF. The variable domain in full, completed from reference TRBV5-6 and TRBJ2-5, reads DAGVTQSPTHLIKTRGQQVTLRCSPKSGHDTVSWYQQALGQGPQFIFQYYEEEERQRGNFPDRFSGHQFPNYSSELNVNALLLGDSALYLCASSQGDSQETQYFGPGTRLLVL.

V usage is TRBV30 and J usage is TRBJ2-7; weak D call: TRBD1 (7 bases). This CDR3 is built from 13 residues. Germline V gene lookup returns CDR1 GTSNPN and CDR2 SVGIG (reference sequence). V was shortened by 3 bases and J by 2 bases, with 11 bases between the two germline ends. CDR3 sequence reads: CAWSRGATYEQYF. DNA for the CDR3: TGTGCCTGGAGCAGGGGGGCCACCTACGAGCAGTACTTC.

The rearrangement joins TRBV5-1 to TRBJ2-1; D might be TRBD1 (6 bases). The V gene's germline CDR1 is SGHRS and CDR2 YFSETQ. The CDR3 runs 16 residues. V shed 0 bases and J shed 12 bases, with 22 bases lying between them. The CDR3 sequence: CASSLVGASKYYGQFF. CDR3 DNA sequence: TGCGCCAGCAGCTTGGTGGGGGCTTCCAAGTATTATGGGCAGTTCTTC. Together with reference TRBV5-1 and TRBJ2-1, the CDR3 gives the full variable domain: KAGVTQTPRYLIKTRGQQVTLSCSPISGHRSVSWYQQTPGQGLQFLFEYFSETQRNKGNFPGRFSGRQFSNSRSEMNVSTLELGDSALYLCASSLVGASKYYGQFFGPGTRLTVL.

The chain recombines TRBV30 with TRBJ1-3; maybe TRBD1 (5 bases). Germline CDR1 and CDR2: GTSNPN and SVGIG (reference sequence). This CDR3 contains 17 residues. Trimming took off 2 bases at V and 0 bases at J, with 17 bases between the two ends. CDR3 DNA sequence: TGTGCCTGGAGTAACCGCAGGGCCGGAAGCTCTGGAAACACCATATATTTT. Its protein is CAWSNRRAGSSGNTIYF. The whole variable domain, remainder taken from reference TRBV30 and TRBJ1-3, is SQTIHQWPATLVQPVGSPLSLECTVEGTSNPNLYWYRQAAGRGLQLLFYSVGIGQISSEVPQNLSASRPQDRQFILSSKKLLLSDSGFYLCAWSNRRAGSSGNTIYFGEGSWLTVV.

By frequency in the sample, this clone is medium-sized (0.01 to 0.1%). This chain joins TRBV4-1 and TRBJ2-5; D is perhaps TRBD1 or TRBD2 (5 bases each). Between the trimmed V and J ends, which lost 0 bases and 5 bases, there was a span of 13 bases. Germline loops: CDR1 MGHRA, CDR2 YSYEKL. The CDR3 covers 15 residues. The CDR3, as DNA: TGCGCCAGCAGCCAAGATGGGGCTAGCCGGGAGACCCAGTACTTC. This translates into CASSQDGASRETQYF.

This clone was seen a single time. The rearrangement joins TRBV6-1 to TRBJ1-1, with D tentatively TRBD1 (5 bases). V gave up 2 bases and J gave up 10 bases, with 20 bases separating them. The germline CDR1 and CDR2 sequences are MNHNS and SASEGT. The CDR3 runs 15 residues. This CDR3 reads CASSESQGPTVRAFF. In nucleotides, the CDR3 is TGTGCCAGCAGTGAATCCCAGGGCCCGACTGTACGAGCTTTCTTT.

The chain recombines TRBV30 with TRBJ2-3; TRBD1 might be the D (5 bases). CDR3 length equals 14 residues. Germline V gene lookup returns CDR1 GTSNPN and CDR2 SVGIG (reference sequence). CDR3 DNA: TGTGCTTATAAGGTCAGGGTGAGAACAGATACGCAGTATTTT. Protein product: CAYKVRVRTDTQYF.

This chain uses TRBV4-1 with TRBJ2-3; 7 positions match TRBD2. The CDR3 is 17 residues long. J gave up 2 bases and V 3 bases, and 11 bases lay outside the gene matches. CDR1 is MGHRA, CDR2 YSYEKL, per germline. In DNA, the CDR3 is TGCGCCAGCAGCCAGCCCTCCGGGACTACTCACACAGATACGCAGTATTTT. It codes for CASSQPSGTTHTDTQYF.

The J gene is TRBJ1-2, the V gene TRBV27, with D possibly matching TRBD1 (6 bases). The CDR3 covers 16 residues. Germline V lookup: CDR1 MNHEY, CDR2 SMNVEV (reference sequence). Trimming removed 3 bases at V and 6 bases at J, with 20 bases between. The CDR3 protein is CASSFLRRGPHNGYTF. CDR3 in DNA: TGTGCCAGCAGTTTTCTTCGTCGGGGGCCCCACAATGGCTACACCTTC.

The chain uses TRBV6-6 and TRBJ2-3; D remains unclear. This CDR3 comprises 10 residues. Germline V CDR1 and CDR2: MNHNY, SVGAGI (reference sequence). The V and J ends lost 6 bases and 7 bases respectively, with 5 bases between them. The CDR3 is CASRENTQYF. The CDR3 DNA reads TGTGCCAGCAGAGAGAATACGCAGTATTTT.

This sequence joins TRBV7-3 and TRBJ2-5, with 8 nucleotides matching TRBD2. The germline CDR1 and CDR2 sequences are SGHTA and FQGTGA. This CDR3 contains 15 residues. Trimming cost V 7 bases and J 1 base; bases outside gene matches: 8. CDR3 DNA: TGTGCCAGCACCCTTACGGGGGGGCCCCAAGAGACCCAGTACTTC. This encodes CASTLTGGPQETQYF. Based on the CDR3 plus reference TRBV7-3 and TRBJ2-5, the full variable domain is GAGVSQTPSNKVTEKGKYVELRCDPISGHTALYWYRQSLGQGPEFLIYFQGTGAADDSGLPNDRFFAVRPEGSVSTLKIQRTERGDSAVYLCASTLTGGPQETQYFGPGTRLLVL.

This clone appeared a few times. This chain links TRBV27 with TRBJ2-1, with TRBD2 matching over 8 bases. The CDR3 loop spans 16 amino acids. V lost 4 bases to trimming and J lost 1 base; unmatched junction nucleotides: 6. The germline V gene encodes CDR1 MNHEY and CDR2 SMNVEV (reference sequence). CDR3 residues: CASSSELAVSYNEQFF. The CDR3 DNA reads TGTGCCAGCAGTTCCGAACTAGCGGTATCCTACAATGAGCAGTTCTTC.

The chain recombines TRBV7-3 with TRBJ2-2; D remains unclear. Trimming took 4 bases from V and 6 from J, leaving 12 bases between them. The V gene's germline CDR1 is SGHTA and CDR2 FQGTGA. The CDR3 consists of 14 residues. For the CDR3, the DNA is TGTGCCAGCAGCTCCTCCGGATCTTCCGGGGAGCTGTTTTTT. Amino acid sequence: CASSSSGSSGELFF.

This chain uses TRBV7-6 with TRBJ2-2, with 7 bases lining up with TRBD1. J gave up 0 bases and V 6 bases, and 4 bases lay outside the gene matches. CDR3 size: 15 residues. The germline V gene encodes CDR1 SGHVS and CDR2 FNYEAQ. CDR3 coding DNA: TGTGCCAGCAGGGACGGGACAGCGAACACCGGGGAGCTGTTTTTT. This translates into CASRDGTANTGELFF.

This sequence joins TRBV5-8 and TRBJ1-2; D not certain. The CDR3 is 14 amino acids. Germline V gene data show CDR1 as SGHTS and CDR2 as YDEGEE. The V end was cut by 3 bases, the J end by 0 bases, with 9 bases between. Here the CDR3 reads CASSSRSANYGYTF. In DNA form, the CDR3 reads TGTGCCAGCAGCTCTAGATCAGCTAACTATGGCTACACCTTC.

The chain combines TRBV27 with TRBJ1-5; D call uncertain. The CDR3 runs 14 residues. Per germline, CDR1 MNHEY and CDR2 SMNVEV (reference sequence). The V end lost 9 bases, the J end lost 5 bases, and 17 bases lay between the germline ends. The DNA for the CDR3 is TGTGCCAGTAAGGACTCCTGGCGCGATCAGCCCCAGCATTTT. Translating gives CASKDSWRDQPQHF.

This sequence joins TRBV27 and TRBJ1-1; 7 bases are a match to TRBD1. The CDR3 totals 14 residues. Germline V gene sequence: CDR1 MNHEY, CDR2 SMNVEV (reference sequence). V shed 7 bases and J 2 bases; nucleotides not matched to a gene: 7. The CDR3 sequence: CASIPGQPNTEAFF. Here the CDR3 DNA reads TGTGCCAGCATCCCGGGACAGCCAAACACTGAAGCTTTCTTT.

The rearrangement uses TRBV28 and TRBJ2-5; D is undetermined. The CDR3 has 14 residues. Germline-derived CDR1 and CDR2 are MDHEN and SYDVKM. Trimming took 7 bases from V and 5 from J, leaving 17 bases between them. Here the CDR3 DNA reads TGTGCCAGCACCCATAAGTTTGACCGGGAGACCCAGTACTTC. This sequence encodes CASTHKFDRETQYF. The full variable domain, with the rest looked up from reference TRBV28 and TRBJ2-5, is DVKVTQSSRYLVKRTGEKVFLECVQDMDHENMFWYRQDPGLGLRLIYFSYDVKMKEKGDIPEGYSVSREKKERFSLILESASTNQTSMYLCASTHKFDRETQYFGPGTRLLVL.

This chain links TRBV5-4 with TRBJ2-1; 10 bases line up with TRBD1. This CDR3 is 12 amino acids long. The V and J ends lost 2 bases and 13 bases, in that order; junction bases with no gene match: 3. Germline V gene lookup returns CDR1 SGHNT and CDR2 YYREEE (reference sequence). CDR3 in DNA: TGTGCCAGCAGCTTAAGGACAGGGGGTCAGTTCTTC. As protein: CASSLRTGGQFF.

The chain employs TRBV7-2 and TRBJ1-3, with 10 bases that match TRBD1. The CDR3 consists of 17 residues. CDR1 and CDR2 from the germline V gene are SGHTA and FQGNSA. Trimming removed 1 base from V and 0 bases from J; junction bases left unmatched: 3. Written as DNA, the CDR3 is TGTGCCAGCAGCTTAGGGGGACAGGGGATCTCTGGAAACACCATATATTTT. Encoded protein: CASSLGGQGISGNTIYF.

V usage is TRBV19 and J usage is TRBJ2-2, with D uncertain. Trimming stripped 6 bases from V and 8 bases from J, with 7 bases between. Germline lookup yields CDR1 LNHDA and CDR2 SQIVND (reference sequence). This CDR3 has 11 residues. The CDR3 sequence: CASRLSGELFF. The DNA for the CDR3 is TGTGCCAGTAGACTATCGGGGGAGCTGTTTTTT. Full variable domain (rest looked up from reference TRBV19 and TRBJ2-2): DGGITQSPKYLFRKEGQNVTLSCEQNLNHDAMYWYRQDPGQGLRLIYYSQIVNDFQKGDIAEGYSVSREKKESFPLTVTSAQKNPTAFYLCASRLSGELFFGEGSRLTVL.

J is TRBJ1-1 and V is TRBV11-3, with a possible D match to TRBD1 (5 bases). The CDR3 loop spans 13 amino acids. Germline V lookup: CDR1 SGHNT, CDR2 YENEEA. Trimming removed 5 bases at V and 6 bases at J, with 13 bases between. CDR3 DNA sequence: TGTGCCAGCAGCCAAGACAGTTTCGCTGAAGCTTTCTTT. Translated: CASSQDSFAEAFF.

The chain is built from TRBV5-6 and TRBJ2-3; D is ambiguous. The CDR3 extends over 16 amino acids. V lost 4 bases, J lost 0 bases, and 15 bases lay in between. Germline V gives CDR1 SGHDT, CDR2 YYEEEE. The CDR3 DNA sequence: TGTGCCAGCAGCCGACCCAGAGGACGAAGCACAGATACGCAGTATTTT. Translating it yields CASSRPRGRSTDTQYF. The full variable domain, rest sourced from reference TRBV5-6 and TRBJ2-3, is DAGVTQSPTHLIKTRGQQVTLRCSPKSGHDTVSWYQQALGQGPQFIFQYYEEEERQRGNFPDRFSGHQFPNYSSELNVNALLLGDSALYLCASSRPRGRSTDTQYFGPGTRLTVL.

V usage is TRBV9 and J usage is TRBJ1-2; D may be TRBD1 (5 bases). V gave up 6 bases and J gave up 8 bases, with 20 bases separating them. Germline V gene lookup returns CDR1 SGDLS and CDR2 YYNGEE. The CDR3 spans 14 residues. The DNA for the CDR3 is TGTGCCAGCACCTACCGGGGGGAGGGTGGCGGCTACACCTTC. Encoded protein: CASTYRGEGGGYTF. Supplemented by reference TRBV9 and TRBJ1-2, the full variable domain reads DSGVTQTPKHLITATGQRVTLRCSPRSGDLSVYWYQQSLDQGLQFLIQYYNGEERAKGNILERFSAQQFPDLHSELNLSSLELGDSALYFCASTYRGEGGGYTFGSGTRLTVV.

The V and J genes are TRBV18 and TRBJ1-3, with D possibly matching TRBD1 (5 bases). V was shortened by 3 bases and J by 2 bases, with 23 bases between the two germline ends. From germline, CDR1 is KGHSH and CDR2 LQKENI. This CDR3 spans 19 amino acids. DNA of the CDR3: TGTGCCAGCTCACCCACGTTAGTTTTAGGGGAGTACGCTGGAAACACCATATATTTT. Its protein is CASSPTLVLGEYAGNTIYF.

This clone was seen only once. The rearrangement uses TRBV7-9 and TRBJ1-5, with unresolved D. From germline, CDR1 is SEHNR and CDR2 FQNEAQ (reference sequence). V shed 1 base and J shed 3 bases, with 7 bases lying between them. The CDR3 loop spans 14 amino acids. For the CDR3, the DNA is TGTGCCAGCAGCTTAGGGGGAAACAATCAGCCCCAGCATTTT. It encodes CASSLGGNNQPQHF. The full variable domain, completed using reference TRBV7-9 and TRBJ1-5, is DTGVSQNPRHKITKRGQNVTFRCDPISEHNRLYWYRQTLGQGPEFLTYFQNEAQLEKSRLLSDRFSAERPKGSFSTLEIQRTEQGDSAMYLCASSLGGNNQPQHFGDGTRLSIL.